One T cell receptor (beta chain) is described in this entry. Its specificity is unknown. These data originate in a study of cytomegalovirus exposure and HLA in healthy donors. Study-level findings and limits: The TCR clusters that emerged in the first cohort tended, a later analysis found, to co-occur in the approximately 130 validation repertoires. Cytomegalovirus status was reportedly diagnosed by the classifier with high specificity and sensitivity.

The repertoire was sequenced with immunoSEQ multiplex PCR; TCRdb's copy has only in-frame clones and lacks some. Of some 150,000 clones detected, approximately 91% appear once; the ten largest clones hold 3.3%. This CDR3 spans 15 amino acids. Germline V gene data show CDR1 as SGHNT and CDR2 as YYREEE (reference sequence). Trimming took 5 bases from V and 5 from J, leaving 16 bases between them. The sample comprised PBMCs. V gene TRBV5-4 combines with J gene TRBJ2-2; maybe TRBD2 (5 bases). The receptor's source is a woman younger than 35 in good health and CMV-seropositive. The CDR3 region is CASRIGRETTGELFF. The DNA for the CDR3 is TGTGCCAGCAGGATCGGACGGGAAACGACCGGGGAGCTGTTTTTT.